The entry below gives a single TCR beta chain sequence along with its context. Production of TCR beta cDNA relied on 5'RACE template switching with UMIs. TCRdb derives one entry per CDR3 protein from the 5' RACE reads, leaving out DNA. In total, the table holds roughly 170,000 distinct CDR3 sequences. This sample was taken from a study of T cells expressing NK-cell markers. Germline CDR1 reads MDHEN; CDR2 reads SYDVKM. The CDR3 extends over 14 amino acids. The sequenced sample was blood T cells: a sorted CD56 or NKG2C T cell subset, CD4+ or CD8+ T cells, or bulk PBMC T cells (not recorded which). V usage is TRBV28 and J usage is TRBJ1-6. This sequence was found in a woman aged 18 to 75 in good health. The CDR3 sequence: CANAGPQRNSPLHF. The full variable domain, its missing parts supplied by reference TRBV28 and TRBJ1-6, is DVKVTQSSRYLVKRTGEKVFLECVQDMDHENMFWYRQDPGLGLRLIYFSYDVKMKEKGDIPEGYSVSREKKERFSLILESASTNQTSMYLCANAGPQRNSPLHFGNGTRLTVT.